These 16 T cell receptor beta chains were sequenced from one sample in a study of PD-1 blockade in mismatch repair-deficient tumors. Libraries were prepared by immunoSEQ multiplex PCR; TCRdb keeps only in-frame clonotypes and omits some of them. The sample lists 40,000 to 65,000 clones; roughly 80% were seen once. The input for sequencing was peripheral blood, taken roughly 19 weeks after starting pembrolizumab. These receptors originate from an adult with mismatch repair-deficient cancer.

This chain joins TRBV27 and TRBJ2-2; 7 bases line up with TRBD2. CDR3 size: 17 residues. The germline CDR1 and CDR2 sequences are MNHEY and SMNVEV (reference sequence). V trimming: 3 bases; J trimming: 3 bases; junction bases outside the gene matches: 10. The CDR3 DNA sequence: TGTGCCAGCAGTTTCAATGGCGGGAGACTCGACACCGGGGAGCTGTTTTTT. It encodes CASSFNGGRLDTGELFF.

V gene TRBV30 combines with J gene TRBJ2-5; D ambiguous. Germline assignment: CDR1 GTSNPN and CDR2 SVGIG (reference sequence). V lost 4 bases and J 5 bases, leaving 11 bases between the germline ends. This CDR3 is 12 amino acids long. The CDR3 here is CAWMPLGETQYF. For the CDR3, the DNA is TGTGCCTGGATGCCCCTGGGGGAGACCCAGTACTTC.

This chain links TRBV7-2 with TRBJ1-1, with D maybe TRBD1 (6 bases). CDR3 length equals 14 residues. V lost 2 bases, J lost 2 bases, and 9 bases lay in between. Germline lookup yields CDR1 SGHTA and CDR2 FQGNSA. The CDR3 DNA reads as TGTGCCAGCAGCTTAATCAGGGGTAACACTGAAGCTTTCTTT. Protein product: CASSLIRGNTEAFF.

J is TRBJ1-2 and V is TRBV6-5, with 7 bases lining up with TRBD1. V lost 0 bases to trimming and J lost 1 base; unmatched junction nucleotides: 5. Germline V gene data show CDR1 as MNHEY and CDR2 as SVGAGI. The CDR3 has 16 amino acids. CDR3 coding DNA: TGTGCCAGCAGTTACTCGTTTTCAGGGGGTAACTATGGCTACACCTTC. Amino acids: CASSYSFSGGNYGYTF.

The chain recombines TRBV27 with TRBJ2-1; 11 nucleotides align to TRBD2. After removal of 6 bases from V and 0 bases from J, the junction contained 4 bases not matched to a gene. Germline V CDR1 and CDR2: MNHEY, SMNVEV (reference sequence). The CDR3 sequence is 16 residues long. In DNA, the CDR3 is TGTGCCAGCAGGATTAGCGGGAGGGCCTCCTACAATGAGCAGTTCTTC. It yields the protein CASRISGRASYNEQFF.

The rearrangement links TRBV6-1 to TRBJ2-6, with no clear D. Trimming stripped 0 bases from V and 0 bases from J, with 9 bases between. Germline assignment: CDR1 MNHNS and CDR2 SASEGT. The CDR3 sequence is 17 residues long. The CDR3 sequence: CASSEAQMSSGANVLTF. In nucleotides, the CDR3 is TGTGCCAGCAGTGAAGCACAGATGAGCTCTGGGGCCAACGTCCTGACTTTC.

The chain couples TRBV11-2 to TRBJ2-7; the match to TRBD1 covers 8 bases. The germline V gene has CDR1 SGHAT and CDR2 FQNNGV. The CDR3 contains 13 residues. J lost 7 bases, V lost 5 bases, and 7 bases had no gene match. CDR3 region: CASSLDRAGEQYF. In DNA form, the CDR3 reads TGTGCCAGCAGCCTGGACAGGGCGGGTGAGCAGTACTTC.

The V and J genes are TRBV10-2 and TRBJ2-3, with D maybe TRBD2 (5 bases). V was cut by 11 bases and J by 6 bases, with 18 bases left in between. CDR1 and CDR2 from the germline V gene are WSHSY and SAAADI. The CDR3 is 13 residues long. Here the CDR3 DNA reads TGCGCCGCAGTCTTACGGGGTTCGGATACGCAGTATTTT. Translated: CAAVLRGSDTQYF.

The chain couples TRBV11-3 to TRBJ2-1; 14 positions agree with TRBD2. This CDR3 spans 17 amino acids. Looked up from germline, CDR1 is SGHNT and CDR2 is YENEEA. V lost 4 bases to trimming and J lost 6 bases; unmatched junction nucleotides: 8. CDR3: CASSSLGLAGVANEQFF. The CDR3 DNA sequence: TGTGCCAGCAGCTCGCTGGGACTAGCGGGAGTGGCCAATGAGCAGTTCTTC.

This clone was counted a few times. V gene TRBV7-9 combines with J gene TRBJ2-7; maybe TRBD2 (5 bases). The CDR3 sequence is 15 residues long. Per germline, CDR1 SEHNR and CDR2 FQNEAQ (reference sequence). Trimming pared 6 bases from V and 1 base from J, leaving 16 bases between. The CDR3 reads CASSFPSGISYEQYF. The CDR3 nucleotides are TGTGCCAGCAGTTTTCCTTCCGGGATTTCCTACGAGCAGTACTTC.

J is TRBJ2-4 and V is TRBV27; no clear D gene. This CDR3 region has 16 residues. The ends were cut back, 0 bases at V and 0 bases at J, with 9 bases in the middle. Germline V CDR1 and CDR2: MNHEY, SMNVEV (reference sequence). CDR3 bases: TGTGCCAGCAGTTTATCGCTAGGAGAAGCCAAAAACATTCAGTACTTC. This translates into CASSLSLGEAKNIQYF.

The chain is built from TRBV7-2 and TRBJ2-1; D may match TRBD1 or TRBD2 (5 bases each). Germline V gene sequence: CDR1 SGHTA, CDR2 FQGNSA. This CDR3 contains 13 residues. The V gene lost 5 bases and the J gene lost 9 bases, with 14 bases spanning the gap. CDR3 residues: CASSPGASSEQFF. DNA for the CDR3: TGTGCCAGCAGCCCCGGGGCTTCCTCTGAGCAGTTCTTC.

This clone was counted only a few times. The genes are TRBV18 and TRBJ2-7, with D unresolved. Germline V gene lookup returns CDR1 KGHSH and CDR2 LQKENI. This CDR3 contains 12 residues. Trimming shortened V by 3 bases and J by 3 bases, and 6 bases separated the two germline ends. The CDR3 reads CASSPTNYEQYF. The CDR3 nucleotides are TGTGCCAGCTCACCCACGAACTACGAGCAGTACTTC.

This rearrangement joins TRBV7-3 to TRBJ2-3; 9 nucleotides match TRBD1. CDR3 length equals 14 residues. V lost 4 bases, J lost 5 bases, and 4 bases stayed unmatched. CDR1 is SGHTA, CDR2 FQGTGA, per germline. The CDR3 sequence: CASSSTGGRDTQYF. CDR3 nucleotides: TGTGCCAGCAGCTCCACAGGGGGCAGAGATACGCAGTATTTT.

V and J are TRBV10-3 and TRBJ2-3; 7 bases are shared with TRBD2. The CDR3 runs to 11 residues. Germline CDR1 is ENHRY and CDR2 is SYGVKD. The ends lost 7 bases at V and 6 bases at J; junction bases unmatched: 1. CDR3 sequence (DNA): TGTGCCATCACTAGCGGCGATACGCAGTATTTT. Amino acids: CAITSGDTQYF.

The CDR3 bases are TGTGCCAGCAGCTTGACGGGGGCCTACGAGCAGTACTTC. Translating gives CASSLTGAYEQYF. The J gene is TRBJ2-7, the V gene TRBV5-4, with D perhaps matching TRBD2 (6 bases). Germline loops: CDR1 SGHNT, CDR2 YYREEE (reference sequence). V lost 1 base and J lost 2, with 7 bases in between. This CDR3 has 13 amino acids. Looking up the rest from reference TRBV5-4 and TRBJ2-7 gives the full variable domain: ETGVTQSPTHLIKTRGQQVTLRCSSQSGHNTVSWYQQALGQGPQFIFQYYREEENGRGNFPPRFSGLQFPNYSSELNVNALELDDSALYLCASSLTGAYEQYFGPGTRLTVT.